Listed below are T cell receptor beta chains from one sample, sequenced in a study of technical replicates of blood from a few donors. Here immunoSEQ multiplex PCR was the method, and the copy in TCRdb shows in-frame clones only, minus some. The data contain 60,000 to 70,000 clones, around 88% of them seen just once; the ten biggest clones take up around 5.1%. The sample taken for sequencing was PBMCs. These receptor sequences come from a human donor in good health. Some clones in this sample may be carry-over from other donors' samples. CDR3s include the opening cysteine and the closing phenylalanine or tryptophan. Clone size is stated in some rows and not others, as once, few, many or a class when expanded.

clone size: NA
V gene: TRBV7-9
CDR3 protein: CASTPEAGGLREQYF

clone size: NA
V gene: TRBV7-2
CDR3 protein: CASSLSWLGNQPQHF

clone size: NA
V gene: TRBV7-2
CDR3 protein: CASSLLGDGEGLHEQYF

clone size: NA
V gene: TRBV6-1
CDR3 protein: CASRAGTAYEQYF

clone size: NA
V gene: TRBV5-4
CDR3 protein: CASSDPGQGVPGANVLTF

clone size: NA
V gene: TRBV9
CDR3 protein: CASSVGTTSGAISYEQYF

clone size: NA
V gene: TRBV3-2
CDR3 protein: CAGRTGYTF

clone size: NA
V gene: TRBV27
CDR3 protein: CAITGTGVSEQYF

clone size: once
V gene: TRBV7-2
CDR3 protein: CASSLTGGAVYGYTF

clone size: NA
V gene: TRBV2
CDR3 protein: CASSGSGNYGYTF

clone size: NA
V gene: TRBV2
CDR3 protein: CASSSGGAPDTQYF

clone size: NA
V gene: TRBV29-1
CDR3 protein: CSGRTGGTGELFF

clone size: few
V gene: TRBV27
CDR3 protein: CASRGTGKEAFF

clone size: NA
V gene: TRBV4-1
CDR3 protein: CASSQDSIRDRSYGYTF

clone size: NA
V gene: TRBV30
CDR3 protein: CAWQQGSGELFF

clone size: NA
V gene: TRBV6-5
CDR3 protein: CASRLAGVGDEQFF

clone size: NA
V gene: TRBV10-3
CDR3 protein: CAISESSGMGETQYF

clone size: NA
V gene: TRBV13
CDR3 protein: CASSFGTSADTQYF

clone size: NA
V gene: TRBV6-4
CDR3 protein: CASSVEGGDSTDTQYF

clone size: NA
V gene: TRBV7-2
CDR3 protein: CASSLVQGGTGELFF

clone size: NA
V gene: TRBV2
CDR3 protein: CASRTSGYIYEQYF

clone size: NA
V gene: TRBV6-6
CDR3 protein: CASRRSGGNTGELFF

clone size: NA
V gene: TRBV7-2
CDR3 protein: CASSLANRRSFF

clone size: NA
V gene: TRBV15
CDR3 protein: CATSRGRGRQPQHF

clone size: NA
V gene: TRBV25-1
CDR3 protein: CASATEGASGRETQYF

clone size: NA
V gene: TRBV5-1
CDR3 protein: CASSPRDIYEQYF

clone size: NA
V gene: TRBV30
CDR3 protein: CAWSFGTVNSPLHF

clone size: NA
V gene: TRBV29-1
CDR3 protein: CSVGQGAGGYTF

clone size: NA
V gene: TRBV5-1
CDR3 protein: CASSLEGGGEQYF

clone size: NA
V gene: TRBV4-2
CDR3 protein: CASSQRPSQGSPEAFF

clone size: NA
V gene: TRBV6-6
CDR3 protein: CASSPGTGYEQYF

clone size: NA
V gene: TRBV7-9
CDR3 protein: CASGSGSHAGELFF

clone size: NA
V gene: TRBV25-1
CDR3 protein: CASLGQNSGNTIYF

clone size: NA
V gene: TRBV30
CDR3 protein: CAWTPGGTDTQYF

clone size: NA
V gene: TRBV5-1
CDR3 protein: CASSFGTGGTGELFF

clone size: NA
V gene: TRBV14
CDR3 protein: CASSQAFVRSEQYF

clone size: NA
V gene: TRBV5-1
CDR3 protein: CASSPGQPGAEAFF

clone size: NA
V gene: TRBV6-1
CDR3 protein: CAGTDVKWTGELFF

clone size: NA
V gene: TRBV29-1
CDR3 protein: CSYRDRNIQYF

clone size: NA
V gene: TRBV15
CDR3 protein: CATSIPLAGVSEQYF

clone size: NA
V gene: TRBV7-2
CDR3 protein: CASSLMKTGNTEAFF

clone size: NA
V gene: TRBV19
CDR3 protein: CASRPFASGPTYEQYF

clone size: NA
V gene: TRBV2
CDR3 protein: CASTGTGVGNTIYF

clone size: NA
V gene: TRBV28
CDR3 protein: CASSLGGGKLFF

clone size: NA
V gene: TRBV21-1
CDR3 protein: CASSFPGKETQYF

clone size: NA
V gene: TRBV5-6
CDR3 protein: CASSFLGEGDTQYF

clone size: NA
V gene: TRBV7-9
CDR3 protein: CASSLGQGTEAFF

clone size: NA
V gene: TRBV2
CDR3 protein: CASSDWTDDSPEQYF

clone size: few
V gene: TRBV18
CDR3 protein: CASSPQGGIEKLFF

clone size: NA
V gene: TRBV7-8
CDR3 protein: CASSGSQGLNTEAFF